This TCR beta chain was found in a study of blood T cell repertoires in COVID-19. Across the whole study: Sites in the United States, Italy and Spain provided acute and convalescent COVID-19 samples. The cDNA or gDNA used as material had been derived from T cells, B-cell-depleted T cells, or PBMCs.

In the authors' workflow: Estimation of nucleated cell counts relied on the amplification of reference gene primers. Clones were read by immunoSEQ multiplex PCR, and TCRdb kept only the in-frame ones, dropping some. That table furnishes V, J and clone size, whereas the DNA furnished D and trimming. The sample carries roughly 54,000 clones, approximately 81% recorded once. Trimming took 7 bases from V and 0 from J, leaving 12 bases between them. The CDR3 has 14 residues. The germline V gene encodes CDR1 MRHNA and CDR2 SNTAGT. The clonotype comes from a man aged 45-60 years with acute or convalescent COVID-19. The sample taken for sequencing was peripheral blood. V is TRBV6-4 and J is TRBJ1-1, with a tentative D call TRBD1 (6 bases). CDR3 coding DNA: TGTGCCAGCAAACAGGGAAACATGAACACTGAAGCTTTCTTT. Translation gives CASKQGNMNTEAFF.